Below, 10 T cell receptor beta chains from the same sample are listed, as sequenced in a study of vaccination effects on CD4 cells after COVID-19. The antigens these receptors bind are not known. TCRdb keeps only in-frame clones here, not all; method: immunoSEQ multiplex PCR. The profile shows tens of thousands of clones, over 70% of them singletons. Subsequent to a culture period of 10 days, CD4+ T cells were isolated. Participants got two doses of BNT162b2 or mRNA-1273 vaccine. Sample: CD4+ T cells from PBMCs cultured without peptide, taken after COVID-19 vaccination. These receptors originate from a human donor who received a COVID-19 vaccine.

V and J are TRBV5-5 and TRBJ1-4, with D perhaps TRBD1 (6 bases). This CDR3 comprises 15 residues. V lost 0 bases and J lost 0, with 6 bases in between. Germline CDR1 is SGHKS and CDR2 is YYEKEE (reference sequence). CDR3 sequence: CASSLAGATNEKLFF. The CDR3 DNA reads TGTGCCAGCAGCTTGGCAGGGGCAACTAATGAAAAACTGTTTTTT.

The chain carries TRBV4-1 and TRBJ1-3; perhaps TRBD1 as D (6 bases). The germline V gene encodes CDR1 MGHRA and CDR2 YSYEKL. V was trimmed by 1 base and J by 3 bases, leaving 10 bases between them. The CDR3 has 15 amino acids. The CDR3 sequence: CASSQAGAGGNTIYF. In DNA, the CDR3 is TGCGCCAGCAGCCAAGCGGGGGCTGGTGGAAACACCATATATTTT.

This clone came up once. The chain carries TRBV27 and TRBJ2-1; TRBD2 aligns across 13 bases. There are 18 residues in the CDR3. Germline V gene sequence: CDR1 MNHEY, CDR2 SMNVEV (reference sequence). V was pared by 6 bases and J by 8 bases, with 16 bases of the junction left unmatched. CDR3 protein: CASRRVRFTSGRGDEQFF. The CDR3 coding sequence is TGTGCCAGCAGACGCGTAAGGTTTACTAGCGGGAGGGGGGATGAGCAGTTCTTC.

This clone occurred a few times. V usage is TRBV2 and J usage is TRBJ2-5; 7 nucleotides match TRBD2. The germline V gene has CDR1 SNHLY and CDR2 FYNNEI. This CDR3 is 18 amino acids long. With 4 bases clipped from V and 4 bases from J, the junction kept 18 bases outside the gene matches. CDR3 protein: CASSGVWSSGTSLETQYF. The CDR3 nucleotides are TGTGCCAGCAGTGGTGTTTGGAGCAGCGGGACCTCCTTAGAGACCCAGTACTTC. Combining the CDR3 with reference TRBV2 and TRBJ2-5 gives the whole variable domain EPEVTQTPSHQVTQMGQEVILRCVPISNHLYFYWYRQILGQKVEFLVSFYNNEISEKSEIFDDQFSVERPDGSNFTLKIRSTKLEDSAMYFCASSGVWSSGTSLETQYFGPGTRLLVL.

The V and J genes are TRBV6-5 and TRBJ1-1, with a weak D call TRBD1 (6 bases). CDR3 length equals 15 residues. V lost 4 bases and J lost 4, with 16 bases in between. CDR1 is MNHEY, CDR2 SVGAGI, per germline. The CDR3 nucleotides are TGTGCCAGCAGTTCGGGCTCTAGGGGGGCCACTGAAGCTTTCTTT. It specifies CASSSGSRGATEAFF.

The rearrangement uses TRBV29-1 and TRBJ2-6; no reliable D call. There are 15 residues in the CDR3. Trimming removed 6 bases from V and 3 bases from J, with 15 bases in between. Germline assignment: CDR1 SQVTM and CDR2 ANQGSEA. The CDR3, as DNA: TGCAGCGTCGCGGTGGGGTCCAGTGGGGCCAACGTCCTGACTTTC. The encoded protein is CSVAVGSSGANVLTF.

The chain is built from TRBV7-6 and TRBJ2-7, with TRBD2 identical over 12 bases. The CDR3 extends over 20 amino acids. With 2 bases clipped from V and 0 bases from J, the junction kept 14 bases outside the gene matches. Germline loops: CDR1 SGHVS, CDR2 FNYEAQ. The CDR3 is CASSLFPTSGSVGSSYEQYF. The CDR3 DNA sequence: TGTGCCAGCAGCTTATTCCCGACTAGCGGGAGCGTAGGGAGCTCCTACGAGCAGTACTTC.

V gene TRBV30 combines with J gene TRBJ2-1; 13 nucleotides match TRBD2. V was clipped by 0 bases and J by 4 bases; unmatched bases: 3. The CDR3 has 16 amino acids. From germline, CDR1 is GTSNPN and CDR2 SVGIG (reference sequence). The CDR3 protein is CAWSVLTSGRYNEQFF. The CDR3, as DNA: TGTGCCTGGAGTGTACTGACTAGCGGGAGGTACAATGAGCAGTTCTTC.

This clone came up once. The chain is built from TRBV19 and TRBJ1-4; TRBD1 agrees at 9 bases. Germline loops: CDR1 LNHDA, CDR2 SQIVND (reference sequence). J was trimmed by 8 bases and V by 6 bases; bases with no gene match: 16. There are 17 residues in the CDR3. CDR3: CASRTGTGRATGEKLFF. The CDR3 bases are TGTGCCAGTAGAACCGGGACAGGGAGGGCCACGGGGGAAAAACTGTTTTTT.

J is TRBJ2-3 and V is TRBV2; perhaps D is TRBD1 or TRBD2 (5 bases each). The V and J ends lost 8 bases and 1 base respectively, with 10 bases between them. The CDR3 has 13 residues. The V gene's germline CDR1 is SNHLY and CDR2 FYNNEI. The CDR3, as DNA: TGTGCCAGCCCGCCGGGGCGCACAGATACGCAGTATTTT. It encodes CASPPGRTDTQYF.